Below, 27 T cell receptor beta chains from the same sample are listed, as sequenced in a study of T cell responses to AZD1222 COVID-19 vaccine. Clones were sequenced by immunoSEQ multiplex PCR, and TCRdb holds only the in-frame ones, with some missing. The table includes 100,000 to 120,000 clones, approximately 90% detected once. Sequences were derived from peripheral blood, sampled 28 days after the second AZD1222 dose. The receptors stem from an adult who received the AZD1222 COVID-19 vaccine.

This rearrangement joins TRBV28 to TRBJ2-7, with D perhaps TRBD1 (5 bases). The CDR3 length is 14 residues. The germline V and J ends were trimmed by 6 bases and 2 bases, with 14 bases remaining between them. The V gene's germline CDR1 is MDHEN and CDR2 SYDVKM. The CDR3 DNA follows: TGTGCCAGCAGCAAGGGGCGAATCCCCTACGAGCAGTACTTC. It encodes CASSKGRIPYEQYF. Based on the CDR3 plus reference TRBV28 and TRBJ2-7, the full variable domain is DVKVTQSSRYLVKRTGEKVFLECVQDMDHENMFWYRQDPGLGLRLIYFSYDVKMKEKGDIPEGYSVSREKKERFSLILESASTNQTSMYLCASSKGRIPYEQYFGPGTRLTVT.

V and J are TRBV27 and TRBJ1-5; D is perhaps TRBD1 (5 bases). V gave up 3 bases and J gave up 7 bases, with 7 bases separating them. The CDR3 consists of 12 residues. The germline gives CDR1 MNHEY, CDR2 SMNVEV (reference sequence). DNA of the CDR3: TGTGCCAGCAGTTTTCAGGGACAGCCCCAGCATTTT. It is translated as CASSFQGQPQHF.

CDR3 nucleotides: TGTGCCAGCAGCCGCGGACAGACCCAAGAGACCCAGTACTTC. It encodes CASSRGQTQETQYF. The chain links TRBV7-8 to TRBJ2-5; TRBD1 is a possible D gene (6 bases). V lost 5 bases and J 1 base, leaving 11 bases between the germline ends. From germline, CDR1 is SGHVS and CDR2 FQNEAQ. The CDR3 spans 14 residues.

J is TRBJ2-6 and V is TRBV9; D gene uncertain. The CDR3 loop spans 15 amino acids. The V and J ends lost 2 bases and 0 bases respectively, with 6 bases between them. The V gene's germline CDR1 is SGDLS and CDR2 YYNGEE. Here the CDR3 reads CASSVLGSGANVLTF. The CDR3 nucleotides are TGTGCCAGCAGCGTTTTGGGCTCTGGGGCCAACGTCCTGACTTTC.

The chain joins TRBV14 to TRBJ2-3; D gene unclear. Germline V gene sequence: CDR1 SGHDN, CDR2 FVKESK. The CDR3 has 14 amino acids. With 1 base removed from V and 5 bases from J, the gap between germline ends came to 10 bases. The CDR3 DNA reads TGTGCCAGCAGCCAAGCCTCTCCTGTAGATACGCAGTATTTT. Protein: CASSQASPVDTQYF.

CDR3: CASSQGGNQPQHF. CDR3 nucleotide sequence: TGTGCCAGCAGCCAAGGAGGCAATCAGCCCCAGCATTTT. This chain uses TRBV6-5 with TRBJ1-5; D remains unclear. Germline loops: CDR1 MNHEY, CDR2 SVGAGI. Trimming cost V 6 bases and J 2 bases, with 8 bases left between them. This CDR3 comprises 13 residues.

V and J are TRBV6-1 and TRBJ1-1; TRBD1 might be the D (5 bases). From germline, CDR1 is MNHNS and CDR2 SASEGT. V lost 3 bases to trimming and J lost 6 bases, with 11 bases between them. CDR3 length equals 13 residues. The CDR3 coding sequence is TGTGCCAGCAGTGAGGGGACCCCGCCTGAAGCTTTCTTT. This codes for CASSEGTPPEAFF.

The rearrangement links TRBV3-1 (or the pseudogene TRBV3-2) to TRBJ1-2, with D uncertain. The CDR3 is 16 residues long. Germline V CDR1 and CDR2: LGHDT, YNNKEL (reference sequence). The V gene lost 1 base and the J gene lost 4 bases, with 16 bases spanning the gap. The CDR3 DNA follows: TGTGCCAGCAGCCAAGGGCACCTTCTTTTTGGCTATGGCTACACCTTC. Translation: CASSQGHLLFGYGYTF.

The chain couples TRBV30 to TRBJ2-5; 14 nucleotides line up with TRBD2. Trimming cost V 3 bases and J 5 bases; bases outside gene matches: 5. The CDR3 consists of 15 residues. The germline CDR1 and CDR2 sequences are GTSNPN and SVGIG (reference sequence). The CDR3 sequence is CAWSGTSGSYETQYF. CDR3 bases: TGTGCCTGGAGCGGGACTAGCGGGAGTTATGAGACCCAGTACTTC.

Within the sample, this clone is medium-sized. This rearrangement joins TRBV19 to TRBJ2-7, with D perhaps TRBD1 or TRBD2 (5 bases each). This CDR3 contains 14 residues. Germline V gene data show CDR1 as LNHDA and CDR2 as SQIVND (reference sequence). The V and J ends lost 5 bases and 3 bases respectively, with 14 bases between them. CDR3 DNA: TGTGCCAGTAGTTTGACGGGGACCGTCTACGAGCAGTACTTC. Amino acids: CASSLTGTVYEQYF.

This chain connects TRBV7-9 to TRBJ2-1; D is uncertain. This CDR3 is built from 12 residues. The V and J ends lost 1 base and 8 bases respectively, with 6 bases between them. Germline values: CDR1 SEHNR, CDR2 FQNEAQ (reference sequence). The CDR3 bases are TGTGCCAGCAGCTTAGGAGGTTATGAGCAGTTCTTC. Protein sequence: CASSLGGYEQFF.

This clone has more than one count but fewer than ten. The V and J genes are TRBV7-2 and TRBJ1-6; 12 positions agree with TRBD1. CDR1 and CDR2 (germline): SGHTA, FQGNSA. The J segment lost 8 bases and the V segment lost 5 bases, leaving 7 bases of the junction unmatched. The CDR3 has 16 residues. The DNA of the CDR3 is TGTGCCAGCAGCGCCTCCGGGACAGGGGGCTATTCACCCCTCCACTTT. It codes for CASSASGTGGYSPLHF. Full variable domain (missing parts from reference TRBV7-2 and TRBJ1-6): GAGVSQSPSNKVTEKGKDVELRCDPISGHTALYWYRQSLGQGLEFLIYFQGNSAPDKSGLPSDRFSAERTGGSVSTLTIQRTQQEDSAVYLCASSASGTGGYSPLHFGNGTRLTVT.

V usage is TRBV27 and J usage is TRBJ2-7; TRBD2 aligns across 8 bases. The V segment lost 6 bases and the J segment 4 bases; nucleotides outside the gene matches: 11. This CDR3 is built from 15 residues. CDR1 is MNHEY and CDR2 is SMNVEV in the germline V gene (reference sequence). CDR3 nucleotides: TGTGCCAGCAGGTCCCCGGGAGGGCCCGGTTACGAGCAGTACTTC. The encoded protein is CASRSPGGPGYEQYF.

The CDR3 is CASSLIRAEAFF. CDR3 DNA: TGTGCCAGCAGCTTAATTCGAGCTGAAGCTTTCTTT. V usage is TRBV7-8 and J usage is TRBJ1-1; D gene unclear. CDR3 length: 12 amino acids. CDR1 and CDR2 from the germline V gene are SGHVS and FQNEAQ. V was clipped by 2 bases and J by 6 bases, with 7 bases between them.

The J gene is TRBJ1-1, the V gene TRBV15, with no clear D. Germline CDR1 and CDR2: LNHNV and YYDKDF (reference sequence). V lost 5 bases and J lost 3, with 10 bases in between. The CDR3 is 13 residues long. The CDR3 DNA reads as TGTGCCACCAGCGGCGGAGGAGACACTGAAGCTTTCTTT. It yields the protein CATSGGGDTEAFF.

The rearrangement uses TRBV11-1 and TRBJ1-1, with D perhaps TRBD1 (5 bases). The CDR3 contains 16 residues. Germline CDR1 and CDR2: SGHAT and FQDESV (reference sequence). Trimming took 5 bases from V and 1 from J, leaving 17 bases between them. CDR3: CASSRGGTGANTEAFF. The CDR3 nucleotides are TGTGCCAGCAGCCGTGGGGGAACCGGGGCGAACACTGAAGCTTTCTTT.

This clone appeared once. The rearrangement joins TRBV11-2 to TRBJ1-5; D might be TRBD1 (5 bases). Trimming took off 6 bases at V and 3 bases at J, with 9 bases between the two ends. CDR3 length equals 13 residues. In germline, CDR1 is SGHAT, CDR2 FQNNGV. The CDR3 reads CASSWGYNQPQHF. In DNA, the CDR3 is TGTGCCAGCAGTTGGGGGTACAATCAGCCCCAGCATTTT. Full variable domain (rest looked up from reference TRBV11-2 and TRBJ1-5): EAGVAQSPRYKIIEKRQSVAFWCNPISGHATLYWYQQILGQGPKLLIQFQNNGVVDDSQLPKDRFSAERLKGVDSTLKIQPAKLEDSAVYLCASSWGYNQPQHFGDGTRLSIL.

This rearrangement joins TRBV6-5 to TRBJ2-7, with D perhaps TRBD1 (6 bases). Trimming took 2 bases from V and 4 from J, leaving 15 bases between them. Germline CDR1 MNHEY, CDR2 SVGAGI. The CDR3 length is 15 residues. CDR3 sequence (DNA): TGTGCCAGCAGTTACGAAAGGAACAGGGAGTACGAGCAGTACTTC. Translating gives CASSYERNREYEQYF.

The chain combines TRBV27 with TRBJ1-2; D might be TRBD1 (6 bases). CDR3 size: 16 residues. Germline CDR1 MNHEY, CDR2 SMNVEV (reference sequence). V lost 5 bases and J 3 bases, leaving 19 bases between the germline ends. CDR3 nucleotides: TGTGCCAGCAGTCTTACCTGGGACACCGGACACTATGGCTACACCTTC. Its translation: CASSLTWDTGHYGYTF.

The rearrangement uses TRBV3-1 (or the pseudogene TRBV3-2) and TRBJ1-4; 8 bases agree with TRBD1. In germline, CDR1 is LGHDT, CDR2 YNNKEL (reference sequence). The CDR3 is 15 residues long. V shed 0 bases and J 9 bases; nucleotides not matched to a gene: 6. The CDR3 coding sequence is TGTGCCAGCAGCCAAGATATCACAGGGGGGCAAAAACTGTTTTTT. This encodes CASSQDITGGQKLFF.

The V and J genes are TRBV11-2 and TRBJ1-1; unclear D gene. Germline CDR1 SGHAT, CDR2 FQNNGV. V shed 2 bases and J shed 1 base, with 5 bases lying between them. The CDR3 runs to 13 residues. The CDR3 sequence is CASSLHRNTEAFF. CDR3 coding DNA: TGTGCCAGCAGCTTACACAGGAACACTGAAGCTTTCTTT.

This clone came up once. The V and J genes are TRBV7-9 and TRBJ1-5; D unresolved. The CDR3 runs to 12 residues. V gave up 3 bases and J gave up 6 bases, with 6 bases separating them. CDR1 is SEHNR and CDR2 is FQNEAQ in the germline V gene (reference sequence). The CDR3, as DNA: TGTGCCAGCAGCTTGGGGAGTCAGCCCCAGCATTTT. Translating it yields CASSLGSQPQHF.

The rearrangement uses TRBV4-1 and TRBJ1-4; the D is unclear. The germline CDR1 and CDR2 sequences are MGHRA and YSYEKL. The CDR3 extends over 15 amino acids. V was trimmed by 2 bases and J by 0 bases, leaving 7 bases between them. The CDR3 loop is CASSQKGATNEKLFF. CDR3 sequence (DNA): TGCGCCAGCAGCCAAAAGGGTGCAACTAATGAAAAACTGTTTTTT.

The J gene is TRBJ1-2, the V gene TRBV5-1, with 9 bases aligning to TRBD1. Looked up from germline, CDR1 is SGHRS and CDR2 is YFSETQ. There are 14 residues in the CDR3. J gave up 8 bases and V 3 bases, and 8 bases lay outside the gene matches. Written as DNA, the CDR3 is TGCGCCAGCAGCTCGGCAACAGGGGGCTGGGGCTACACCTTC. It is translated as CASSSATGGWGYTF.

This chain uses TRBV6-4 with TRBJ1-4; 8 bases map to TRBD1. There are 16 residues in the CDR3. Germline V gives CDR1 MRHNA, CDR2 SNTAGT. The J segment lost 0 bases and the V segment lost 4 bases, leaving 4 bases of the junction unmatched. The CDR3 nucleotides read TGTGCCAGCAGTGCCTCAGGGGGCGCAACTAATGAAAAACTGTTTTTT. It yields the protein CASSASGGATNEKLFF.

The CDR3 here is CAGRTGDGYTF. CDR3 in DNA: TGTGCCGGAAGGACAGGGGATGGCTACACCTTC. V and J are TRBV7-5 and TRBJ1-2; whether TRBD1, the table's D call, matches the DNA was not checked. TRBV7-5 is marked as a pseudogene. The CDR3 is made up of 11 amino acids.

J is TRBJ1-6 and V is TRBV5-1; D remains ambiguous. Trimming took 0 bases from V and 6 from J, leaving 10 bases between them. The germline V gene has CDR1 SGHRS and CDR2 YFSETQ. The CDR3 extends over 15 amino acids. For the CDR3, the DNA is TGCGCCAGCAGCTTGGCCCCGGGTGGTAATTCACCCCTCCACTTT. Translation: CASSLAPGGNSPLHF.